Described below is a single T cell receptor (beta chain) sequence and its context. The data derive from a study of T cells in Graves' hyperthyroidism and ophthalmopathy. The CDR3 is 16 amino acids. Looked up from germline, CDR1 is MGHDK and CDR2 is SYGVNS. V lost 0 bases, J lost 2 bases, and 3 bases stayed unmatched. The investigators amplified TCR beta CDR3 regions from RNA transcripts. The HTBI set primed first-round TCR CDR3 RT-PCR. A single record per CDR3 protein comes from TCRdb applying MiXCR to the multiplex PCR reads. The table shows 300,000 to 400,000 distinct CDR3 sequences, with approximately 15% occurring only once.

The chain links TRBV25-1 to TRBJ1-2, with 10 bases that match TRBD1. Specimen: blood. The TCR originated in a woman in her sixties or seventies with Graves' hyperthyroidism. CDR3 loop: CASSEYRTGGNYGYTF. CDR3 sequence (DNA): TGTGCCAGCAGTGAATATAGGACAGGGGGAAACTATGGCTACACCTTC.